The next 28 T cell receptor beta chains were all read from a single sample in a study of blood T cells in healthy people across ages. A second PCR, run for about 7 to 12 cycles, used a sample-barcoded 5' primer plus a J-beta primer mix. TCRdb redid the calling of the 5' RACE reads with MiXCR, one entry per CDR3 protein. The data show hundreds of thousands of distinct CDR3 sequences, under 65% seen once. Sequenced input: blood. All receptors come from a man aged 55 to 70 in good health.

The chain has TRBV4-2 and TRBJ1-2; D gene ambiguous. The CDR3 consists of 15 residues. In germline, CDR1 is LGHNA, CDR2 YNFKEQ. The V gene lost 6 bases and the J gene lost 2 bases, with 16 bases spanning the gap. CDR3 amino acids: CASRPGAGENYGYTF. CDR3 bases: TGTGCCAGCAGGCCCGGCGCGGGCGAAAACTATGGCTACACCTTC.

This clonotype was recorded a few times. V and J are TRBV7-2 and TRBJ2-1, with D uncertain. The CDR3 loop spans 13 amino acids. Germline V CDR1 and CDR2: SGHTA, FQGNSA. V gave up 5 bases and J gave up 3 bases, with 8 bases separating them. CDR3 coding DNA: TGTGCCAGCAGCGCCCGCAGCTACAATGAGCAGTTCTTC. It is translated as CASSARSYNEQFF.

The rearrangement links TRBV9 to TRBJ1-2; D is ambiguous. CDR1 and CDR2 from the germline V gene are SGDLS and YYNGEE. The CDR3 is 13 residues long. Deletions cut 0 bases from V and 8 bases from J, with 11 bases between. The CDR3 DNA is TGTGCCAGCAGCGTAGGTCGGGGAAGAGGCTACACCTTC. Amino acid sequence: CASSVGRGRGYTF.

The chain recombines TRBV4-1 with TRBJ2-6, with TRBD1 identical over 8 bases. V shed 5 bases, J shed 1 base, and the junction held 7 bases outside the gene matches. The CDR3 is 17 residues long. Looked up from germline, CDR1 is MGHRA and CDR2 is YSYEKL. The CDR3 DNA reads TGCGCCAGCAGCTGGACAGGGTTGGCATCTGGGGCCAACGTCCTGACTTTC. This codes for CASSWTGLASGANVLTF.

The chain uses TRBV3-1 and TRBJ2-7; the D gene is possibly TRBD2 (6 bases). Germline loops: CDR1 LGHDT, CDR2 YNNKEL (reference sequence). The CDR3 runs 15 residues. V was clipped by 4 bases and J by 3 bases, with 16 bases between them. CDR3 residues: CASSPKIGLIYEQYF. DNA of the CDR3: TGTGCCAGCAGCCCCAAGATTGGACTAATCTACGAGCAGTACTTC.

As regards this clonotype: One junction end does not reproduce the germline sequence, and a read error may be involved. V is TRBV3-1 and J is TRBJ2-4; D is unresolved. The CDR3 is 13 residues long. The germline V gene has CDR1 LGHDT and CDR2 YNNKEL (reference sequence). CDR3 DNA sequence: TGTGCCAGCAGCAAAGACACCGTAAACATTCAGTACTTC. This sequence encodes CASSKDTVNIQYF. Full variable domain (outside the CDR3, taken from reference TRBV3-1 and TRBJ2-4): DTAVSQTPKYLVTQMGNDKSIKCEQNLGHDTMYWYKQDSKKFLKIMFSYNNKELIINETVPNRFSPKSPDKAHLNLHINSLELGDSAVYFCASSKDTVNIQYFGAGTRLSVL.

The chain couples TRBV5-1 to TRBJ2-7; TRBD1 matches at 7 bases. With V trimmed by 2 bases and J by 3 bases, 8 bases remained unmatched. Per the germline V gene, CDR1 is SGHRS and CDR2 is YFSETQ. The CDR3 is made up of 15 amino acids. This chain's CDR3 is CASSFDGAGGYEQYF. The CDR3 DNA sequence: TGCGCCAGCAGCTTCGATGGGGCAGGGGGCTACGAGCAGTACTTC.

V is TRBV4-1 and J is TRBJ1-1; the match to TRBD1 covers 9 bases. Germline CDR1 MGHRA, CDR2 YSYEKL. This CDR3 is built from 18 residues. V gave up 4 bases and J gave up 0 bases; unmatched junction bases: 12. CDR3 nucleotides: TGCGCCAGCAGCCTAGAGCGGGACAGGGCTCGCGTGAACACTGAAGCTTTCTTT. Protein sequence: CASSLERDRARVNTEAFF.

This chain links TRBV20-1 with TRBJ2-7; perhaps TRBD1 as D (6 bases). Germline V gene data show CDR1 as DFQATT and CDR2 as SNEGSKA (reference sequence). The V gene lost 5 bases and the J gene lost 2 bases, with 16 bases spanning the gap. The CDR3 spans 14 residues. DNA for the CDR3: TGCAGTGCTGCTACAGGGTTCGGGACCTACGAGCAGTACTTC. Translated: CSAATGFGTYEQYF.

CDR3 bases: TGTGCCAGCAGTTCGACAATCCCGGGACTAGCGGGGGGCGAGCAGTACTTC. This sequence encodes CASSSTIPGLAGGEQYF. This rearrangement joins TRBV27 to TRBJ2-7, with 15 bases aligning to TRBD2. V dropped 4 bases and J dropped 6; count of bases not matched to a gene: 10. This CDR3 spans 17 amino acids. Per germline, CDR1 MNHEY and CDR2 SMNVEV (reference sequence).

The V and J genes are TRBV7-2 and TRBJ1-5, with a possible D match to TRBD1 (5 bases). Germline V gene lookup returns CDR1 SGHTA and CDR2 FQGNSA. V was clipped by 5 bases and J by 0 bases, with 11 bases between them. This CDR3 comprises 15 residues. CDR3 sequence reads: CASSTTGLSNQPQHF. DNA for the CDR3: TGTGCCAGCAGCACAACGGGGCTTAGCAATCAGCCCCAGCATTTT.

A few counts support this clonotype. V and J are TRBV14 and TRBJ2-1; no firm D call. V lost 4 bases and J lost 5, with 9 bases in between. The CDR3 consists of 13 residues. Germline CDR1 and CDR2: SGHDN and FVKESK. The CDR3 nucleotides are TGTGCCAGCAGCCCCCGACTGGACAATGAGCAGTTCTTC. Amino acid sequence: CASSPRLDNEQFF.

This clonotype was seen once. V usage is TRBV2 and J usage is TRBJ2-7; D not resolved. Germline V gene data show CDR1 as SNHLY and CDR2 as FYNNEI. V gave up 6 bases and J gave up 4 bases, with 13 bases separating them. There are 13 residues in the CDR3. CDR3 coding DNA: TGTGCCAGCAGGCAGGTCGGTGTATACGAGCAGTACTTC. It is translated as CASRQVGVYEQYF.

The chain employs TRBV11-2 and TRBJ2-7, with 9 nucleotides matching TRBD1. The J call may be faulty, since TRBJ2-5 better matches the DNA end. Looked up from germline, CDR1 is SGHAT and CDR2 is FQNNGV. This CDR3 spans 16 amino acids. The chain's CDR3 is CASDPGTGYMEETQYF. CDR3 nucleotide sequence: TGTGCCAGCGATCCCGGGACAGGGTACATGGAAGAGACCCAGTACTTC.

This clonotype has only one observation. V usage is TRBV6-1 and J usage is TRBJ2-1, with D perhaps TRBD1 or TRBD2 (5 bases each). Germline lookup yields CDR1 MNHNS and CDR2 SASEGT. Trimming pared 6 bases from V and 8 bases from J, leaving 20 bases between. The CDR3 runs 15 residues. CDR3 DNA sequence: TGTGCCAGCAGGAAGTCCCTTACTCGGGGCGATGAGCAGTTCTTC. Its protein is CASRKSLTRGDEQFF.

This clonotype appeared a few times. This chain joins TRBV5-1 and TRBJ2-7; D is undetermined. The better agreement between TRBJ2-5 and the DNA end casts doubt on the J call. CDR1 is SGHRS and CDR2 is YFSETQ in the germline V gene. CDR3 length: 14 residues. CDR3 region: CASSLDGIDETQYF. The CDR3 region has the DNA TGCGCCAGCAGCTTGGATGGTATCGACGAGACCCAGTACTTC.

This clonotype has only one observation. The rearrangement uses TRBV20-1 and TRBJ1-6; D not resolved. This CDR3 has 16 residues. Trimming took off 5 bases at V and 8 bases at J, with 22 bases between the two ends. Looked up from germline, CDR1 is DFQATT and CDR2 is SNEGSKA (reference sequence). DNA of the CDR3: TGCAGTGCTTACCAGACGGCGCGTCGAATTGATTCACCCCTCCACTTT. Protein product: CSAYQTARRIDSPLHF.

This sequence joins TRBV7-2 and TRBJ2-1; 7 bases align to TRBD1. CDR1 and CDR2 (germline): SGHTA, FQGNSA. J gave up 3 bases and V 4 bases, and 9 bases lay outside the gene matches. The CDR3 extends over 16 amino acids. Written as DNA, the CDR3 is TGTGCCAGCAGCTCCTATAGCAGGGGGATCTACAATGAGCAGTTCTTC. This codes for CASSSYSRGIYNEQFF.

The V call is TRBV7-9, the J call TRBJ1-2, with 10 bases that match TRBD1. The CDR3 runs to 14 residues. After removal of 3 bases from V and 5 bases from J, the junction contained 3 bases not matched to a gene. CDR1 is SEHNR, CDR2 FQNEAQ, per germline (reference sequence). The CDR3 here is CASSFSGQGYGYTF. The CDR3 DNA sequence: TGTGCCAGCAGCTTCTCGGGACAGGGGTATGGCTACACCTTC.

This chain joins TRBV19 and TRBJ2-3; D might be TRBD1 or TRBD2, each matching 6 bases. Germline lookup yields CDR1 LNHDA and CDR2 SQIVND (reference sequence). The V end lost 4 bases, the J end lost 2 bases, and 13 bases lay between the germline ends. This CDR3 has 15 amino acids. The CDR3 region is CASSRGAGTTDTQYF. The DNA for the CDR3 is TGTGCCAGTAGTAGGGGGGCGGGGACCACAGATACGCAGTATTTT.

The J gene is TRBJ2-3, the V gene TRBV5-1; 13 bases line up with TRBD2. Losses at the gene ends were 6 bases for V and 3 bases for J; bases not matched to a gene: 4. This CDR3 is 15 amino acids long. Looked up from germline, CDR1 is SGHRS and CDR2 is YFSETQ. CDR3 protein: CASTTSGGGTDTQYF. The CDR3 nucleotides are TGCGCCAGCACAACTAGCGGGGGGGGGACAGATACGCAGTATTTT.

The chain employs TRBV7-2 and TRBJ2-7; 10 bases agree with TRBD2. CDR1 is SGHTA and CDR2 is FQGNSA in the germline V gene. This CDR3 has 15 amino acids. The ends lost 4 bases at V and 2 bases at J; junction bases unmatched: 5. The CDR3 region is CASSSSGGATYEQYF. CDR3 DNA: TGTGCCAGCAGCTCGAGCGGGGGGGCGACCTACGAGCAGTACTTC.

This clonotype has ten or more counts. Its ends do not fully match the called genes, so a read error is possible. This chain connects TRBV3-1 to TRBJ2-5, with 9 bases matching TRBD1. Germline V gives CDR1 LGHDT, CDR2 YNNKEL (reference sequence). The CDR3 length is 14 residues. In nucleotides, the CDR3 is TGCGCCAGCAGCAGGGGACAGGGCCAAGAGACCCAGTACTTC. Its protein is CASSRGQGQETQYF.

This clonotype was counted only a few times. DNA for the CDR3: TGCGCCAGCAGCCGGGGCACAAGCGGGTACCAAGAGACCCAGTACTTC. Translating it yields CASSRGTSGYQETQYF. V gene TRBV5-1 combines with J gene TRBJ2-5, with D possibly TRBD2 on 6 matching bases. The V gene's germline CDR1 is SGHRS and CDR2 YFSETQ. V was cut by 4 bases and J by 0 bases, with 16 bases left in between. This CDR3 has 16 amino acids.

The chain joins TRBV3-1 to TRBJ1-1, with TRBD1 matching 7 bases. V lost 6 bases, J lost 10 bases, and 11 bases stayed unmatched. The CDR3 covers 13 residues. The germline CDR1 and CDR2 sequences are LGHDT and YNNKEL (reference sequence). CDR3 amino acids: CASSPLQGTGAFF. The CDR3 coding sequence is TGTGCCAGCAGTCCGTTACAGGGGACGGGAGCTTTCTTT.

This clonotype was observed a handful of times. The chain carries TRBV20-1 and TRBJ2-7, with 8 bases lining up with TRBD1. Germline CDR1 is DFQATT and CDR2 is SNEGSKA (reference sequence). This CDR3 has 13 residues. The junction had 4 bases not matched to a gene; V was cut back by 1 base and J by 5 bases. Here the CDR3 reads CSARGTGKDEQYF. The CDR3 DNA follows: TGCAGTGCTAGAGGGACAGGGAAGGACGAGCAGTACTTC.

V gene TRBV12-3 or TRBV12-4 combines with J gene TRBJ2-3; 7 bases align to TRBD2. Trimming removed 6 bases from V and 1 base from J; junction bases left unmatched: 10. This CDR3 is 16 amino acids long. CDR3 amino acids: CASSPAGAGGTDTQYF. As DNA, the CDR3 is TGTGCCAGCAGCCCCGCCGGGGCGGGGGGCACAGATACGCAGTATTTT.

The chain couples TRBV20-1 to TRBJ1-1; the match to TRBD1 covers 8 bases. The germline V gene encodes CDR1 DFQATT and CDR2 SNEGSKA (reference sequence). The CDR3 spans 15 residues. V lost 6 bases and J lost 4; bases outside the gene matches: 13. The CDR3 DNA is TGCAGTGCCAGCCCGTACAGGGGGAGGGTCACTGAAGCTTTCTTT. Amino acid sequence: CSASPYRGRVTEAFF.